The 26 T cell receptor beta chains given below trace back to one sample, sequenced in a study of blood T cells in healthy people across ages. Then a second PCR, running roughly 7 to 11 cycles, was carried out with a sample-barcoded 5' primer and a J-beta primer mix. TCRdb ran MiXCR on the 5' RACE reads and lists one entry per CDR3 protein. The data show some 940,000 distinct CDR3 sequences, roughly 28% seen once. The sample also formed part of further work on T cells of mothers and their children.

The sequenced sample was blood. These receptors originate from a woman aged 35 to 49 in good health.

This clonotype has more than one count but fewer than ten. At one end, the junction sequence differs from germline, possibly due to a read error. The rearrangement links TRBV5-5 to TRBJ2-7; D unresolved. This CDR3 spans 15 amino acids. Germline assignment: CDR1 SGHKS and CDR2 YYEKEE (reference sequence). CDR3 residues: CASSFSELSSHEQYF. The CDR3 DNA is TGTGCCAGCAGCTTCTCGGAACTATCCTCCCACGAGCAGTACTTC.

This clonotype has more than one count but fewer than ten. The V call is TRBV7-2, the J call TRBJ2-2, with TRBD2 identical over 7 bases. Germline V gene sequence: CDR1 SGHTA, CDR2 FQGNSA. The V and J ends lost 5 bases and 5 bases, in that order; junction bases with no gene match: 17. The CDR3 has 18 residues. CDR3 nucleotide sequence: TGTGCCAGCAGCCCTCATTCGGGGGGTAGGGCCGAGACCGGGGAGCTGTTTTTT. Protein: CASSPHSGGRAETGELFF.

This clonotype was detected only a few times. The chain links TRBV7-2 to TRBJ2-5; TRBD2 is a possible D gene (6 bases). V was shortened by 5 bases and J by 7 bases, with 23 bases between the two germline ends. The CDR3 length is 16 residues. The V gene's germline CDR1 is SGHTA and CDR2 FQGNSA. The CDR3 reads CASSQREGTAWPTQYF. CDR3 nucleotide sequence: TGTGCCAGCAGCCAGAGGGAAGGGACTGCCTGGCCGACCCAGTACTTC.

This clonotype was counted many times. The chain links TRBV15 to TRBJ2-7; 8 positions agree with TRBD1. V lost 4 bases, J lost 3 bases, and 11 bases stayed unmatched. Germline-derived CDR1 and CDR2 are LNHNV and YYDKDF (reference sequence). The CDR3 totals 16 residues. The CDR3 loop is CATSKKLTGGRYEQYF. CDR3 nucleotide sequence: TGTGCCACCAGCAAAAAGTTAACAGGGGGACGCTACGAGCAGTACTTC.

This sequence joins TRBV5-6 and TRBJ1-5; no clear D. Germline CDR1 and CDR2: SGHDT and YYEEEE. There are 14 residues in the CDR3. Trimming pared 4 bases from V and 5 bases from J, leaving 13 bases between. The CDR3 bases are TGTGCCAGCAGCCCAAACCCTGACGATCAGCCCCAGCATTTT. It translates to CASSPNPDDQPQHF.

In this sample, this clonotype turned up many times. The chain links TRBV28 to TRBJ1-1; no clear D. This CDR3 contains 12 residues. CDR1 and CDR2 (germline): MDHEN, SYDVKM. Trimming stripped 2 bases from V and 5 bases from J, with 6 bases between. The CDR3: CASSLGETEAFF. The CDR3 bases are TGTGCCAGCAGTTTAGGGGAGACTGAAGCTTTCTTT.

This clonotype was detected only a few times. The chain links TRBV29-1 to TRBJ1-2, with 7 bases matching TRBD1. Germline trimming cut 8 bases from V and 6 bases from J; bases unmatched to any gene: 3. The CDR3 length is 10 residues. CDR1 and CDR2 from the germline V gene are SQVTM and ANQGSEA. As DNA, the CDR3 is TGCAGCTCAGGGACAGATGGCTACACCTTC. Its protein product is CSSGTDGYTF. The entire variable domain, with the rest obtained from reference TRBV29-1 and TRBJ1-2, is as follows: SAVISQKPSRDICQRGTSLTIQCQVDSQVTMMFWYRQQPGQSLTLIATANQGSEATYESGFVIDKFPISRPNLTFSTLTVSNMSPEDSSIYLCSSGTDGYTFGSGTRLTVV.

This clonotype was counted at least ten times. The chain uses TRBV4-1 and TRBJ2-7, with a weak D call TRBD1 (5 bases). The V gene lost 1 base and the J gene lost 3 bases, with 13 bases spanning the gap. Per the germline V gene, CDR1 is MGHRA and CDR2 is YSYEKL. This CDR3 region has 15 residues. CDR3 protein: CASSQGPRVVYEQYF. CDR3 nucleotides: TGCGCCAGCAGCCAAGGGCCCAGGGTAGTCTACGAGCAGTACTTC.

V and J are TRBV10-2 and TRBJ1-6; D is possibly TRBD1 (6 bases). V was cut by 9 bases and J by 5 bases, with 11 bases left in between. Germline V gives CDR1 WSHSY, CDR2 SAAADI. CDR3 length: 13 amino acids. CDR3 sequence reads: CASEDSNNSPLHF. DNA of the CDR3: TGCGCCAGTGAGGACAGCAATAATTCACCCCTCCACTTT.

The chain links TRBV27 to TRBJ2-5; D is possibly TRBD2 (5 bases). This CDR3 spans 13 amino acids. The ends were cut back, 3 bases at V and 7 bases at J, with 12 bases in the middle. Germline-derived CDR1 and CDR2 are MNHEY and SMNVEV (reference sequence). CDR3 bases: TGTGCCAGCAGTTTTAGTACGGGATGGACCCAGTACTTC. Protein sequence: CASSFSTGWTQYF.

This sequence joins TRBV12-3 or TRBV12-4 and TRBJ2-5, with D possibly TRBD1 on 5 matching bases. This CDR3 is built from 14 residues. V shed 6 bases and J shed 4 bases, with 15 bases lying between them. Here the CDR3 DNA reads TGTGCCAGCAGCCTGGACACGGCAAGAGAGACCCAGTACTTC. It translates to CASSLDTARETQYF.

This clonotype was seen at least ten times. This chain uses TRBV15 with TRBJ2-7; D is ambiguous. The CDR3 has 12 amino acids. V was clipped by 0 bases and J by 4 bases, with 4 bases between them. CDR1 LNHNV and CDR2 YYDKDF come from the germline V gene (reference sequence). The CDR3 here is CATSRDRYEQYF. CDR3 sequence (DNA): TGTGCCACCAGCAGAGACAGGTACGAGCAGTACTTC.

This chain links TRBV3-1 with TRBJ2-5; tentatively, D is TRBD1 (5 bases). The CDR3 is made up of 16 amino acids. V was cut by 4 bases and J by 2 bases, with 17 bases left in between. CDR1 is LGHDT and CDR2 is YNNKEL in the germline V gene (reference sequence). CDR3: CASSPTTEVGQETQYF. In DNA, the CDR3 is TGTGCCAGCAGCCCAACGACAGAAGTGGGGCAAGAGACCCAGTACTTC.

This clonotype was counted between two and nine times. The chain carries TRBV7-8 and TRBJ2-1; D unresolved. V was pared by 5 bases and J by 1 base, with 12 bases between. Looked up from germline, CDR1 is SGHVS and CDR2 is FQNEAQ. The CDR3 length is 15 residues. Here the CDR3 reads CASSPSVASYNEQFF. The CDR3 nucleotides read TGTGCCAGCAGCCCGTCGGTGGCATCCTACAATGAGCAGTTCTTC. Based on the CDR3 plus reference TRBV7-8 and TRBJ2-1, the full variable domain is GAGVSQSPRYKVAKRGQDVALRCDPISGHVSLFWYQQALGQGPEFLTYFQNEAQLDKSGLPSDRFFAERPEGSVSTLKIQRTQQEDSAVYLCASSPSVASYNEQFFGPGTRLTVL.

This chain connects TRBV5-1 to TRBJ1-4, with D possibly TRBD1 on 5 matching bases. The germline V and J ends were trimmed by 0 bases and 3 bases, with 12 bases remaining between them. Looked up from germline, CDR1 is SGHRS and CDR2 is YFSETQ. The CDR3 sequence is 16 residues long. The CDR3 region has the DNA TGCGCCAGCAGCTTGGAGGGCCGGACACCTAATGAAAAACTGTTTTTT. It is translated as CASSLEGRTPNEKLFF.

The chain uses TRBV5-1 and TRBJ2-1, with TRBD1 as a possible D gene (6 bases). Trimming removed 7 bases from V and 4 bases from J, with 18 bases in between. The CDR3 runs to 15 residues. The V gene's germline CDR1 is SGHRS and CDR2 YFSETQ. CDR3 in DNA: TGCGCCAGCTCTTCTGGGGGCGTGGGGTACAATGAGCAGTTCTTC. Protein product: CASSSGGVGYNEQFF.

The chain carries TRBV29-1 and TRBJ2-2; 9 bases agree with TRBD2. V shed 6 bases and J 7 bases; nucleotides not matched to a gene: 12. CDR1 is SQVTM, CDR2 ANQGSEA, per germline. The CDR3 has 15 residues. The CDR3, as DNA: TGCAGCGTCAGCGGGGGGCCGGATGGTGGCGGGGAGCTGTTTTTT. Translated: CSVSGGPDGGGELFF.

This chain joins TRBV9 and TRBJ2-1; perhaps TRBD1 as D (6 bases). The CDR3 is 14 residues long. Germline CDR1 reads SGDLS; CDR2 reads YYNGEE. V dropped 2 bases and J dropped 6 bases, with 12 bases sitting between them. CDR3 in DNA: TGTGCCAGCAGCGTGGGGCAGGGGACCAATGAGCAGTTCTTC. This gives the protein CASSVGQGTNEQFF.

This clonotype was found a few times. This may be a read error, as it is one base from a much larger clone. V and J are TRBV7-9 and TRBJ2-2; 7 bases are shared with TRBD2. Germline V gives CDR1 SEHNR, CDR2 FQNEAQ (reference sequence). The CDR3 loop spans 13 amino acids. Here the CDR3 reads CARDGTIHGERFF. The CDR3 bases are TGTGCGAGAGACGGGACTATTCACGGGGAGCGGTTTTTT. The full variable domain, with the rest looked up from reference TRBV7-9 and TRBJ2-2, is DTGVSQNPRHKITKRGQNVTFRCDPISEHNRLYWYRQTLGQGPEFLTYFQNEAQLEKSRLLSDRFSAERPKGSFSTLEIQRTEQGDSAMYLCARDGTIHGERFFGEGSRLTVL.

This clonotype was seen many times. The CDR3 spells CASSPAFEGEAKNIQYF. DNA for the CDR3: TGTGCCAGCAGCCCAGCGTTTGAGGGGGAGGCCAAAAACATTCAGTACTTC. The chain is built from TRBV7-6 and TRBJ2-4; D is possibly TRBD1 (6 bases). CDR1 and CDR2 from the germline V gene are SGHVS and FNYEAQ. The length of the CDR3 is 17 residues. Deletions cut 5 bases from V and 1 base from J, with 18 bases between.

This clonotype was counted ten times or more. The chain links TRBV28 to TRBJ2-7; D not certain. Germline loops: CDR1 MDHEN, CDR2 SYDVKM. The CDR3 is 13 amino acids. V gave up 6 bases and J gave up 4 bases, with 13 bases separating them. This CDR3 reads CASRTPVRYEQYF. The CDR3 DNA is TGTGCCAGCAGGACCCCTGTACGATACGAGCAGTACTTC.

This clonotype was recorded at least ten times. V gene TRBV20-1 combines with J gene TRBJ2-1; D not resolved. The CDR3 contains 14 residues. Germline values: CDR1 DFQATT, CDR2 SNEGSKA (reference sequence). Trimming took off 0 bases at V and 2 bases at J, with 8 bases between the two ends. The CDR3 spells CSAREGIAYNEQFF. In DNA form, the CDR3 reads TGCAGTGCTAGAGAAGGAATAGCCTACAATGAGCAGTTCTTC.

This clonotype has only a few counts. The chain employs TRBV6-5 and TRBJ1-2; 7 bases line up with TRBD1. The CDR3 extends over 14 amino acids. CDR1 is MNHEY, CDR2 SVGAGI, per germline. V lost 6 bases to trimming and J lost 0 bases; unmatched junction nucleotides: 4. The CDR3 here is CASRLDRSNYGYTF. CDR3 coding DNA: TGTGCCAGCAGACTGGACAGGTCTAACTATGGCTACACCTTC.

This clonotype was counted between two and nine times. The V gene is TRBV6-6, the J gene TRBJ2-2, with D perhaps TRBD1 (5 bases). The V gene's germline CDR1 is MNHNY and CDR2 SVGAGI (reference sequence). Deletions cut 5 bases from V and 6 bases from J, with 7 bases between. The CDR3 covers 12 residues. The CDR3 DNA reads TGTGCCAGCAGTCAGGGTTCCGGGGAGCTGTTTTTT. This encodes CASSQGSGELFF.

With respect to this clonotype: A single base separates this from a much larger clone, so it may be a read error. V gene TRBV4-3 combines with J gene TRBJ2-7, with 8 bases that match TRBD1. CDR1 is LGHNA, CDR2 YSLEER, per germline. The CDR3 covers 14 residues. Here the CDR3 reads CVSSHVQGAYEQYF. The CDR3 DNA is TGCGTCAGCAGCCACGTACAGGGGGCCTACGAGCAGTACTTC.

Regarding this clonotype: Compared with germline, one end of the junction differs, possibly owing to a read error. The chain uses TRBV12-3 or TRBV12-4 and TRBJ2-1; D call uncertain. The CDR3 spans 15 residues. This CDR3 reads CPSSPTFLSMYEQFF. The CDR3 DNA sequence: TGTCCCAGCAGTCCTACCTTTTTGTCGATGTATGAGCAGTTCTTC.